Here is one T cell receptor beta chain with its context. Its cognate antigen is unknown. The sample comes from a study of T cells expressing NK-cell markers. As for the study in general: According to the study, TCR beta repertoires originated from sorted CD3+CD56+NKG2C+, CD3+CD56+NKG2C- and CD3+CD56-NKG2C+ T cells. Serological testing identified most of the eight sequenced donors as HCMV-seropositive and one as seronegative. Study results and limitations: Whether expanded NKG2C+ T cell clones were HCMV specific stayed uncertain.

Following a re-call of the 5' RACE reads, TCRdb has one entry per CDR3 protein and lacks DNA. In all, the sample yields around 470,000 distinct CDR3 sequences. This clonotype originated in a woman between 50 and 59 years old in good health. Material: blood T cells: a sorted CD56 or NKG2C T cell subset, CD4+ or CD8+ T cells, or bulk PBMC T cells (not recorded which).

This CDR3 is CASSLMTATEAFF. The rearrangement uses TRBV12-3 or TRBV12-4 and TRBJ1-1. This CDR3 has 13 residues.